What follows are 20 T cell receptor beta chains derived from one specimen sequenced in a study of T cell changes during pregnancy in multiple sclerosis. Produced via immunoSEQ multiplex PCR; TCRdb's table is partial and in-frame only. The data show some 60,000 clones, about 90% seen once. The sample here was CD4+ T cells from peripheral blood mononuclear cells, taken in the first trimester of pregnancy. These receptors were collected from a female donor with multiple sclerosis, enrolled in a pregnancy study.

The CDR3 coding sequence is TGTGCCAGCAGCCAAGATCGGGGGGGCCAAGAGACCCAGTACTTC. Translation gives CASSQDRGGQETQYF. The rearrangement uses TRBV4-2 and TRBJ2-5; 8 bases match TRBD2. The CDR3 extends over 15 amino acids. The junction had 1 base not matched to a gene; V was cut back by 0 bases and J by 1 base. CDR1 and CDR2 from the germline V gene are LGHNA and YNFKEQ.

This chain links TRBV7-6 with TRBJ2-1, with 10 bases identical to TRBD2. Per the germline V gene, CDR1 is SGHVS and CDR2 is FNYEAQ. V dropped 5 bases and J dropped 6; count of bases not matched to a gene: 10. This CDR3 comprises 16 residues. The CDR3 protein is CASSPYERGGINEQFF. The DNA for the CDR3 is TGTGCCAGCAGCCCTTATGAGCGGGGGGGCATCAATGAGCAGTTCTTC.

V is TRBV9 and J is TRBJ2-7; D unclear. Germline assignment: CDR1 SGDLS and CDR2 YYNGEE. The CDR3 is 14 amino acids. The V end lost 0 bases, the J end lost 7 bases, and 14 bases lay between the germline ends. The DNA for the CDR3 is TGTGCCAGCAGCGTAGAGAGAGGCCACTGGGAGCAGTACTTC. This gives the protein CASSVERGHWEQYF.

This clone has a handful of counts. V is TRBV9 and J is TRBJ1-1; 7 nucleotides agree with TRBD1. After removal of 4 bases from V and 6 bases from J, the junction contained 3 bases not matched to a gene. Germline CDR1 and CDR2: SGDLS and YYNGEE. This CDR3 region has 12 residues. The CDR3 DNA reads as TGTGCCAGCAGCCGTGACAGGGCTGAAGCTTTCTTT. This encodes CASSRDRAEAFF.

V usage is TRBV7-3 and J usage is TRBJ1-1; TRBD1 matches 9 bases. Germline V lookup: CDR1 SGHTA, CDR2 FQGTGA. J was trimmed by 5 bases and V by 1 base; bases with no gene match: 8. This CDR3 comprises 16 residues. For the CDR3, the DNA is TGTGCCAGCAGCTTAAGTCCGGGACAGGGTCGTACTGAAGCTTTCTTT. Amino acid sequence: CASSLSPGQGRTEAFF.

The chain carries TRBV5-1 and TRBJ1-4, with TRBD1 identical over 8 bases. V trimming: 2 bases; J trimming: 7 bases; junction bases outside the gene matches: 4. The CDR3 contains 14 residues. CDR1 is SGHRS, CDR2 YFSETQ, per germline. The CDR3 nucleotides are TGCGCCAGCAGCTTACCAGGGGGCGGTGAAAAACTGTTTTTT. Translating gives CASSLPGGGEKLFF.

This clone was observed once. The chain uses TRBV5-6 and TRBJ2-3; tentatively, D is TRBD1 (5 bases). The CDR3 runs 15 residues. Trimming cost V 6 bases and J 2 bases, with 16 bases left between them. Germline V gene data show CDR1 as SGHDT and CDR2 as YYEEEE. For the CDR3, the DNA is TGTGCCAGCAACCCAGGGCTAAGAATCACAGATACGCAGTATTTT. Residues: CASNPGLRITDTQYF.

The CDR3 DNA reads TGTGCCAGCAACGACAGGGTCCAGGAAAAACTGTTTTTT. It encodes CASNDRVQEKLFF. V gene TRBV2 combines with J gene TRBJ1-4; 7 bases agree with TRBD1. Germline CDR1 SNHLY, CDR2 FYNNEI. The CDR3 loop spans 13 amino acids. Losses at the gene ends were 7 bases for V and 8 bases for J; bases not matched to a gene: 7.

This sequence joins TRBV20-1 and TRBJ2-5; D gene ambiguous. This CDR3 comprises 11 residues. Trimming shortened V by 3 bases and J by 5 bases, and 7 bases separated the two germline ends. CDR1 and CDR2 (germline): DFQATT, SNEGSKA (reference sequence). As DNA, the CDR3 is TGCAGTGCTAGTCCTATGGAGACCCAGTACTTC. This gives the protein CSASPMETQYF.

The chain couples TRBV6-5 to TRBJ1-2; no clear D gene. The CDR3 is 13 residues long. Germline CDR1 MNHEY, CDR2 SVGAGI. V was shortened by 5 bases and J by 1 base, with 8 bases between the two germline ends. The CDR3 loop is CASSDGVNYGYTF. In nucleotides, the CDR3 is TGTGCCAGCAGTGACGGGGTTAACTATGGCTACACCTTC.

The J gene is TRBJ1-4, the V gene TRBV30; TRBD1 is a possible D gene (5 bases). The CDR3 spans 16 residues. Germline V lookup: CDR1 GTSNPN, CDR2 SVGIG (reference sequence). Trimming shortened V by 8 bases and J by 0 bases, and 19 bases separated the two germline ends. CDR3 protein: CAMGDGGVPTNEKLFF. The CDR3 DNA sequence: TGTGCCATGGGGGACGGGGGGGTACCAACTAATGAAAAACTGTTTTTT.

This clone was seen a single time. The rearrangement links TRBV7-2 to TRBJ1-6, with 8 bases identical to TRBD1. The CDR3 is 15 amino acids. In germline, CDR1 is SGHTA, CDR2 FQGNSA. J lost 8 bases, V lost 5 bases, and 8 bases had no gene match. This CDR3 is CASSRTGSSYSPLHF. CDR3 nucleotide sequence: TGTGCCAGCAGCCGGACAGGGAGTAGTTATTCACCCCTCCACTTT. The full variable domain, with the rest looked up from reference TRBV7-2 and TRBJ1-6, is GAGVSQSPSNKVTEKGKDVELRCDPISGHTALYWYRQSLGQGLEFLIYFQGNSAPDKSGLPSDRFSAERTGGSVSTLTIQRTQQEDSAVYLCASSRTGSSYSPLHFGNGTRLTVT.

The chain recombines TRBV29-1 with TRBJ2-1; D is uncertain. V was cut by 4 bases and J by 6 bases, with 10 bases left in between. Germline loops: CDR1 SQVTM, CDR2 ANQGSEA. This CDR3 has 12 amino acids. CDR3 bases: TGCAGCGTTGTTATCGAGGTCAATGAGCAGTTCTTC. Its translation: CSVVIEVNEQFF.

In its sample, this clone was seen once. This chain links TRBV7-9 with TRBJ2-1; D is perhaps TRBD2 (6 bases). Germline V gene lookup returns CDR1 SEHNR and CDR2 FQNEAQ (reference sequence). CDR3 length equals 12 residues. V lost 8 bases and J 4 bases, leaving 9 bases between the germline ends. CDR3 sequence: CASAGSYNEQFF. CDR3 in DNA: TGTGCCAGCGCCGGGAGTTACAATGAGCAGTTCTTC.

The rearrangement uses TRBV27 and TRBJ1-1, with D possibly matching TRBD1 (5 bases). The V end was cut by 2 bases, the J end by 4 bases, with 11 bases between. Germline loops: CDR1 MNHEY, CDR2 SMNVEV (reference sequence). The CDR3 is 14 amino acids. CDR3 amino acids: CASSLQGAGTEAFF. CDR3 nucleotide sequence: TGTGCCAGCAGTTTACAAGGGGCAGGCACTGAAGCTTTCTTT.

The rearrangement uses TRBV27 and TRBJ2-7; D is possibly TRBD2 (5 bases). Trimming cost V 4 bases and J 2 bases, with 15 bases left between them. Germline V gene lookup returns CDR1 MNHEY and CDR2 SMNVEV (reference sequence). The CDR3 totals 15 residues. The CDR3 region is CASSWQQTTTYEQYF. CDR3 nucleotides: TGTGCCAGCAGTTGGCAACAGACTACAACCTACGAGCAGTACTTC.

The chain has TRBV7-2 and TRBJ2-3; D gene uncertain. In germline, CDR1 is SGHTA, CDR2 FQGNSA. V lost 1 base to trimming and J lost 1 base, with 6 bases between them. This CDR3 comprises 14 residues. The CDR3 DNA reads TGTGCCAGCAGCTTAGTCCTTCGCACAGATACGCAGTATTTT. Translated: CASSLVLRTDTQYF.

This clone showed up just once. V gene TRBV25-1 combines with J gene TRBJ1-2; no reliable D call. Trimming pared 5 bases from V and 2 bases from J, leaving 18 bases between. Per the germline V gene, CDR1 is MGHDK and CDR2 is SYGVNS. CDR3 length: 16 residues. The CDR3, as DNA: TGTGCCAGCAGTCGGTCCGGGTCGAGAATCAACTATGGCTACACCTTC. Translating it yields CASSRSGSRINYGYTF.

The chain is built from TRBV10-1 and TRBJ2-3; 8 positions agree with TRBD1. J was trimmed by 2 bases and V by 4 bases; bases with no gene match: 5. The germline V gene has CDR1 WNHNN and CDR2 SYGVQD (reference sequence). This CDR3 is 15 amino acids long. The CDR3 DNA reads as TGCGCCAGCAGTGGAGGACAGGGAGCCACAGATACGCAGTATTTT. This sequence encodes CASSGGQGATDTQYF.

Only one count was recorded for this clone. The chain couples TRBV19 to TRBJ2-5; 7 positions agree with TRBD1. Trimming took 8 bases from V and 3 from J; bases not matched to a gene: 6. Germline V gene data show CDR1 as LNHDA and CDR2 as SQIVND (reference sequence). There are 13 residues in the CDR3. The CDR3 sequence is CASGDRGKETQYF. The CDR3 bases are TGTGCCAGTGGGGACAGAGGGAAAGAGACCCAGTACTTC. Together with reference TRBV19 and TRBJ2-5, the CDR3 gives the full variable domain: DGGITQSPKYLFRKEGQNVTLSCEQNLNHDAMYWYRQDPGQGLRLIYYSQIVNDFQKGDIAEGYSVSREKKESFPLTVTSAQKNPTAFYLCASGDRGKETQYFGPGTRLLVL.